A selection of T cell receptor beta chains follows, all from one sample in a study of control samples from healthy donors and cancer patients. Assay: immunoSEQ multiplex PCR; the TCRdb copy retains only in-frame clones and omits some. The sample records 150,000 to 160,000 clones, just under 95% being singletons. The sequenced sample consisted of blood. These receptors were obtained from a man between 40 and 49 years old in good health. Both conserved end residues are part of each CDR3.

V	J	CDR3
TRBV2	TRBJ2-7	CASSVSIWEGSSYEQYF
TRBV5-1	TRBJ2-5	CASSLVSEETQYF
TRBV10-2	TRBJ1-1	CASSESGNTEAFF
TRBV12-2	TRBJ1-2	CASRLDWTTDGYTF
TRBV10-3	TRBJ1-1	CAIRSGDYTEAFF
TRBV13	TRBJ2-7	CASSPDRGSDEQYF
TRBV18	TRBJ1-1	CASSPDREAEAFF
TRBV24-1	TRBJ2-4	CATSEGQLAKNIQYF
TRBV27	TRBJ1-4	CASNVYGTPDVGNEKLFF
TRBV9	TRBJ2-2	CASSPGGVRELFF
TRBV6-5	TRBJ2-7	CASARRDRGTEQYF
TRBV28	TRBJ1-1	CASSLGPIEAFF
TRBV19	TRBJ2-1	CASSIERQGTTGEQFF
TRBV7-2	TRBJ1-1	CASSDDRTNTEAFF
TRBV6-2/TRBV6-3	TRBJ2-7	CASSTGTGVVEQYF
TRBV11-2	TRBJ1-1	CASSRNENTEAFF
TRBV6-5	TRBJ2-5	CASKVAGVETQYF
TRBV4-1	TRBJ1-2	CASSPQEDAGNYGYTF
TRBV27	TRBJ2-3	CASSSNGFMWYF
TRBV6-2/TRBV6-3	TRBJ1-1	CASSYVGITEAFF
TRBV19	TRBJ1-5	CASSGWLYQPQHF
TRBV19	TRBJ1-1	CASSLKGQGRYTEAFF
TRBV7-6	TRBJ2-3	CASSLETSGGTDTQYF
TRBV5-1	TRBJ2-7	CASSPPGQVHEQYF
TRBV10-3	TRBJ1-5	CAISGQENQPQHF
TRBV2	TRBJ1-6	CASRGEGFNSPLHF
TRBV24-1	TRBJ1-1	CATSDDGPEAFF
TRBV28	TRBJ1-6	CASRLGQGPNSPLHF
TRBV7-9	TRBJ2-7	CASSLAGTISSYEQYF
TRBV2	TRBJ1-2	CASSLTGDGYTF
TRBV11-2	TRBJ2-3	CASSSPFGRGAVGTDTQYF
TRBV3-1/TRBV3-2	TRBJ1-1	CASSQIHRGRNTEAFF
TRBV6-1	TRBJ1-5	CASSEVGNQPQHF
TRBV2	TRBJ2-7	CASSETGATYEQYF
TRBV19	TRBJ1-1	CASRALSGGVNTEAFF
TRBV7-9	TRBJ1-2	CASSLVTGLGGYTF
TRBV12-3/TRBV12-4	TRBJ1-1	CASMMENTEAFF
TRBV12-5	TRBJ2-7	CASGSSGGADYEQYF
TRBV24-1	TRBJ2-3	CATSELDAREDTQYF
TRBV9	TRBJ2-1	CASSVAGTYENEQFF
TRBV10-1	TRBJ1-5	CASSEAGTGAPYSNQPQHF
TRBV4-1	TRBJ2-7	CASSQVLDYEQYF
TRBV12-3/TRBV12-4	TRBJ2-1	CASTLGRDEQFF
TRBV4-3	TRBJ2-3	CASSRQYTDTQYF
TRBV7-8	TRBJ1-1	CASSWAGGPNTEAFF
TRBV24-1	TRBJ2-7	CATSDPGQETYEQYF